In this sample, the clone carrying this TCR beta chain turned up a few times. Its target is not known. The data were obtained in a study of OX40 agonist ivuxolimab in advanced cancers. Study observations and caveats: The study found that CD8+ T cells averaged more expanded clones than CD4+.

The repertoire was sequenced with immunoSEQ multiplex PCR; TCRdb's copy has only in-frame clones and lacks some. This table holds 80,000 or so clones, 86% found once. V was clipped by 5 bases and J by 1 base, with 15 bases between them. The CDR3 has 15 amino acids. In germline, CDR1 is SGHTA, CDR2 FQGNSA. The source material was CD4+ or CD8+ T cells sorted from blood, sampled in a trial of the OX40 agonist ivuxolimab. This chain connects TRBV7-2 to TRBJ2-7, with D unresolved. The origin of this receptor is an adult with an advanced solid tumor such as melanoma, head and neck, liver or kidney cancer. CDR3 sequence reads: CASSQPWGPSYEQYF. The CDR3 DNA is TGTGCCAGCAGCCAGCCTTGGGGTCCTTCCTACGAGCAGTACTTC.